The 15 T cell receptor beta chains below come from one sample, sequenced in a study of CD4 T cells in relation to SARS-CoV-2 and coronaviruses. For these TCRs, the target antigens are not known. Unexposed donor CD4+ T cells date from about 2010-2018, before the COVID-19 pandemic. Isolation of CD4+ T cells took place after around eleven days in culture. Method: immunoSEQ multiplex PCR; TCRdb's copy keeps in-frame clones and lacks some. The data contain some 19,000 clones, 70% to 85% of them singletons. The sample taken for sequencing was CD4+ T cells from PBMCs, cultured in vitro. The receptors here all came from a human donor in good health.

The chain employs TRBV6-4 and TRBJ2-1; 13 bases agree with TRBD2. With 4 bases clipped from V and 3 bases from J, the junction kept 12 bases outside the gene matches. The CDR3 covers 19 residues. Germline V lookup: CDR1 MRHNA, CDR2 SNTAGT. The CDR3 sequence: CASSGSRTSGGPDYNEQFF. As DNA, the CDR3 is TGTGCCAGCAGTGGGTCACGGACTAGCGGGGGACCTGACTACAATGAGCAGTTCTTC.

This clone was found once. The V call is TRBV6-1, the J call TRBJ1-5, with 10 positions matching TRBD1. CDR1 is MNHNS and CDR2 is SASEGT in the germline V gene. After removal of 5 bases from V and 6 bases from J, the junction contained 7 bases not matched to a gene. The CDR3 is 15 amino acids. In nucleotides, the CDR3 is TGTGCCAGCAGTACACAAGGACAGGGGGGTCAGCCCCAGCATTTT. Translation: CASSTQGQGGQPQHF.

The rearrangement joins TRBV6-5 to TRBJ2-5; TRBD2 agrees at 8 bases. Germline V gives CDR1 MNHEY, CDR2 SVGAGI. This CDR3 has 14 amino acids. Germline trimming cut 5 bases from V and 5 bases from J; bases unmatched to any gene: 7. CDR3: CASSQRGGRETQYF. CDR3 sequence (DNA): TGTGCCAGCAGTCAACGGGGGGGAAGGGAGACCCAGTACTTC.

The chain carries TRBV5-1 and TRBJ1-4, with D unclear. CDR3 length equals 14 residues. Germline loops: CDR1 SGHRS, CDR2 YFSETQ. Trimming cost V 6 bases and J 3 bases, with 12 bases left between them. The CDR3 sequence: CASKEGGANEKLFF. CDR3 sequence (DNA): TGCGCCAGCAAGGAAGGCGGGGCTAATGAAAAACTGTTTTTT.

This chain connects TRBV7-2 to TRBJ2-7, with 9 bases fitting TRBD1. J gave up 3 bases and V 1 base, and 1 base lay outside the gene matches. Germline values: CDR1 SGHTA, CDR2 FQGNSA. This CDR3 spans 14 amino acids. The CDR3 DNA reads as TGTGCCAGCAGCTTAGTGACAGGGGGCTACGAGCAGTACTTC. Translating gives CASSLVTGGYEQYF.

CDR3 residues: CASSLVASGGGNTIYF. The CDR3 DNA reads TGCGCCAGCAGCTTGGTGGCATCAGGGGGAGGAAACACCATATATTTT. The V call is TRBV5-1, the J call TRBJ1-3, with 7 bases identical to TRBD1. Germline CDR1 and CDR2: SGHRS and YFSETQ. This CDR3 is 16 amino acids long. With 0 bases clipped from V and 4 bases from J, the junction kept 7 bases outside the gene matches.

Only a few counts were recorded for this clone. The chain employs TRBV19 and TRBJ2-2; no clear D gene. The germline V and J ends were trimmed by 4 bases and 0 bases, with 12 bases remaining between them. Germline CDR1 and CDR2: LNHDA and SQIVND (reference sequence). The CDR3 length is 16 residues. CDR3 region: CASSKKDAANTGELFF. The CDR3 nucleotides are TGTGCCAGTAGTAAAAAGGACGCTGCGAACACCGGGGAGCTGTTTTTT.

The V call is TRBV12-3 or TRBV12-4, the J call TRBJ1-2; TRBD1 matches 8 bases. The CDR3 length is 13 residues. The J segment lost 4 bases and the V segment lost 7 bases, leaving 5 bases of the junction unmatched. The CDR3 spells CASKQGAFYGYTF. DNA for the CDR3: TGTGCCAGCAAGCAGGGGGCGTTCTATGGCTACACCTTC.

This chain uses TRBV10-3 with TRBJ2-2; D remains unclear. CDR3 length: 13 amino acids. Germline values: CDR1 ENHRY, CDR2 SYGVKD. V was clipped by 4 bases and J by 7 bases, with 10 bases between them. The CDR3 is CAISGLGGGELFF. The CDR3 bases are TGTGCCATCAGTGGGCTAGGCGGCGGGGAGCTGTTTTTT.

The V call is TRBV9, the J call TRBJ1-2; D is unclear. V lost 2 bases to trimming and J lost 3 bases, with 14 bases between them. This CDR3 is built from 15 residues. CDR1 SGDLS and CDR2 YYNGEE come from the germline V gene. The CDR3 loop is CASSVYRKADYGYTF. CDR3 nucleotide sequence: TGTGCCAGCAGCGTCTACCGGAAAGCGGACTATGGCTACACCTTC.

J is TRBJ2-7 and V is TRBV7-8, with D uncertain. Germline CDR1 and CDR2: SGHVS and FQNEAQ. Trimming shortened V by 5 bases and J by 0 bases, and 14 bases separated the two germline ends. This CDR3 region has 15 residues. The chain's CDR3 is CASSRSNSNSYEQYF. DNA for the CDR3: TGTGCCAGCAGCCGGAGCAACTCAAACTCCTACGAGCAGTACTTC.

The CDR3, as DNA: TGCGCCAGCAGCCCCCAGTACGGGGGGGAAGAGACCCAGTACTTC. Its protein is CASSPQYGGEETQYF. The genes are TRBV4-3 and TRBJ2-5; 8 bases line up with TRBD2. The CDR3 has 15 residues. Germline values: CDR1 LGHNA, CDR2 YSLEER. The V and J ends lost 4 bases and 3 bases, in that order; junction bases with no gene match: 7.

The chain is built from TRBV3-1 (or the pseudogene TRBV3-2) and TRBJ1-1; 10 nucleotides agree with TRBD1. V dropped 6 bases and J dropped 1; count of bases not matched to a gene: 5. CDR1 is LGHDT, CDR2 YNNKEL, per germline (reference sequence). The CDR3 length is 15 residues. The CDR3 nucleotides are TGTGCCAGCAGAGCAGACAGGGGGCCGAACACTGAAGCTTTCTTT. Protein: CASRADRGPNTEAFF.

The chain joins TRBV10-2 to TRBJ2-1; D is possibly TRBD1 (6 bases). The V and J ends lost 6 bases and 5 bases respectively, with 17 bases between them. This CDR3 is 15 amino acids long. In germline, CDR1 is WSHSY, CDR2 SAAADI. CDR3 protein: CASSQGGHVNNEQFF. The CDR3 nucleotides read TGCGCCAGCAGCCAAGGGGGACACGTCAACAATGAGCAGTTCTTC.

The CDR3 region is CASSRLGSARTDTQYF. The CDR3 nucleotides read TGTGCCAGCAGCCGACTCGGGTCAGCGAGAACAGATACGCAGTATTTT. The gene calls are TRBV11-2 and TRBJ2-3; D call uncertain. This CDR3 has 16 amino acids. V gave up 5 bases and J gave up 3 bases, with 18 bases separating them. Germline V CDR1 and CDR2: SGHAT, FQNNGV.